What follows describes a single T cell receptor beta chain. What antigen it recognizes has not been identified. Base quality data are lacking; no much larger clone is found one base away. Participants in the prospective study were enrolled through a virtual design, were aged roughly 18 to 100 years, and lived in fewer than 30 United States geographic areas. Cohort assignment in the prospective study relied on participant-reported clinical history from a screening survey and a study questionnaire. For ImmuneRACE Cohort 3, a participant was defined as recovered based on two consecutive negative NP/OP PCR tests, clearance by a healthcare professional, or resolution of symptoms. In the prospective study, whole blood, serum and a nasopharyngeal or oropharyngeal swab were collected from each participant by mobile phlebotomists. Over an approximately 2-month period, participants in the prospective study had the option of providing additional blood draws and questionnaires. Before DNA extraction, prospective study blood samples were shipped either frozen or at room temperature.

The data were obtained in a study of blood T cell repertoires in COVID-19 (TCRdb year 2020). Study-level background: Collaborator samples came from the United States, Italy and Spain and covered acute and convalescent phases of COVID-19. The material from the prospective study consisted of cDNA or gDNA derived from T cells, B-cell-depleted T cells, or PBMCs. Deeply sampled blood TCRbeta repertoires from subjects exposed to, actively infected with, or recovered from COVID-19 were included in the dataset. The repertoires were made available in a free public database intended to serve as a resource for research on the immune response to SARS-CoV-2. The samples were drawn from two sources: the first 160 participants of the ongoing ImmuneRACE study, and 950 to 1,500 subjects contributed by 6 global collaborators. A de-identified subject ID, COVID-19 status, age in years and sex were almost always included in the sample metadata. HLA class I and class II types, where available, came from metadata supplied by the sample provider rather than from assay-based typing.

TCRbeta CDR3 regions were amplified from genomic DNA by means of the immunoSEQ Assay, a bias-controlled multiplex PCR. Per the original workflow: The number of nucleated cells in each sample was estimated from the amplification of reference gene primers within the assay. Sequence reads were collapsed and filtered to measure the absolute abundance of every unique TCRbeta CDR3 rearrangement. For each sample, productive Simpson clonality was calculated by taking the square root of Simpson's diversity index across productive rearrangements. What TCRdb holds here is the immuneACCESS table cut down to in-frame rearrangements. Part of the clones is not present; checked against another copy, under half of the missing clones reflect an unresolved V gene, and the others are unexplained. The D gene and trimming were derived from the DNA, and the V and J assignments and clone size from that table. The sample table records nearly 250,000 clones; more than 70% of these occur just once. The ten top clones hold roughly 2% of the sample.

Study-wide findings and limitations: Clinical and demographic metadata were provided uncurated, with the amount varying by source and participant.

The CDR3 runs 16 residues from the cysteine to the phenylalanine. The sequence is cut down to CDR3 DNA, 48 bases in frame from base 1. Based on the germline V gene, the CDR1 and CDR2 sequences are LGHNA and YNFKEQ. A distance of 20 bases separates the germline ends of V and J, which lose 7 bases and 4 bases respectively. Sequencing input: PBMCs or T cells enriched from blood (not recorded which). This sequence uses TRBV4-2 and TRBJ2-1; the D region possibly corresponds to TRBD2 (6 bases align). The receptor comes from a woman between 45 and 65 years old who had recovered from COVID-19. The CDR3 region has the sequence CASNLVGTAGYNEQFF. The base sequence is TGTGCCAGCAATTTGGTCGGTACGGCGGGATACAATGAGCAGTTCTTC.